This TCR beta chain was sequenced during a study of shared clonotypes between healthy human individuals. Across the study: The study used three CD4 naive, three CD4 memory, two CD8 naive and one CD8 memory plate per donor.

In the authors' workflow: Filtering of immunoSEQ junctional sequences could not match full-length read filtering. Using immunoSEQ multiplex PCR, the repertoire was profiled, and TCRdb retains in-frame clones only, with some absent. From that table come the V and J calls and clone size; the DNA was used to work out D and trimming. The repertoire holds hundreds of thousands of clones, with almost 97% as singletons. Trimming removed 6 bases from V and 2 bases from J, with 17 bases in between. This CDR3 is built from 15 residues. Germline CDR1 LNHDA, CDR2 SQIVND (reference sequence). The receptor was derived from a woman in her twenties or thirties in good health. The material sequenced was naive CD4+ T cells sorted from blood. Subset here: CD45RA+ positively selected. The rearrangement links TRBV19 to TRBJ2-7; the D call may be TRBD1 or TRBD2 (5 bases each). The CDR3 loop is CASRFRDVDAYEQYF. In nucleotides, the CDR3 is TGTGCCAGTAGATTCCGGGACGTCGACGCCTACGAGCAGTACTTC.